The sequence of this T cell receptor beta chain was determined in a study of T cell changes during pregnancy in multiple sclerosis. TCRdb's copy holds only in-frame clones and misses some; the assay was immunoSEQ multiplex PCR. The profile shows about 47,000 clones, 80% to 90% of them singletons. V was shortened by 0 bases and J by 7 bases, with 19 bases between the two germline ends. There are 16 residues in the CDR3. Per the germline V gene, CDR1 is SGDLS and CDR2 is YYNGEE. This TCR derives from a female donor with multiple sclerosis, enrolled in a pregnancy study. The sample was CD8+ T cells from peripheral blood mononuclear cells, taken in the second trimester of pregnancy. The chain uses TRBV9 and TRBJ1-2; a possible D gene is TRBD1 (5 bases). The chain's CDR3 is CASSVGTKGTEGGYTF. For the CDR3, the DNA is TGTGCCAGCAGCGTAGGGACTAAAGGGACTGAGGGTGGCTACACCTTC.